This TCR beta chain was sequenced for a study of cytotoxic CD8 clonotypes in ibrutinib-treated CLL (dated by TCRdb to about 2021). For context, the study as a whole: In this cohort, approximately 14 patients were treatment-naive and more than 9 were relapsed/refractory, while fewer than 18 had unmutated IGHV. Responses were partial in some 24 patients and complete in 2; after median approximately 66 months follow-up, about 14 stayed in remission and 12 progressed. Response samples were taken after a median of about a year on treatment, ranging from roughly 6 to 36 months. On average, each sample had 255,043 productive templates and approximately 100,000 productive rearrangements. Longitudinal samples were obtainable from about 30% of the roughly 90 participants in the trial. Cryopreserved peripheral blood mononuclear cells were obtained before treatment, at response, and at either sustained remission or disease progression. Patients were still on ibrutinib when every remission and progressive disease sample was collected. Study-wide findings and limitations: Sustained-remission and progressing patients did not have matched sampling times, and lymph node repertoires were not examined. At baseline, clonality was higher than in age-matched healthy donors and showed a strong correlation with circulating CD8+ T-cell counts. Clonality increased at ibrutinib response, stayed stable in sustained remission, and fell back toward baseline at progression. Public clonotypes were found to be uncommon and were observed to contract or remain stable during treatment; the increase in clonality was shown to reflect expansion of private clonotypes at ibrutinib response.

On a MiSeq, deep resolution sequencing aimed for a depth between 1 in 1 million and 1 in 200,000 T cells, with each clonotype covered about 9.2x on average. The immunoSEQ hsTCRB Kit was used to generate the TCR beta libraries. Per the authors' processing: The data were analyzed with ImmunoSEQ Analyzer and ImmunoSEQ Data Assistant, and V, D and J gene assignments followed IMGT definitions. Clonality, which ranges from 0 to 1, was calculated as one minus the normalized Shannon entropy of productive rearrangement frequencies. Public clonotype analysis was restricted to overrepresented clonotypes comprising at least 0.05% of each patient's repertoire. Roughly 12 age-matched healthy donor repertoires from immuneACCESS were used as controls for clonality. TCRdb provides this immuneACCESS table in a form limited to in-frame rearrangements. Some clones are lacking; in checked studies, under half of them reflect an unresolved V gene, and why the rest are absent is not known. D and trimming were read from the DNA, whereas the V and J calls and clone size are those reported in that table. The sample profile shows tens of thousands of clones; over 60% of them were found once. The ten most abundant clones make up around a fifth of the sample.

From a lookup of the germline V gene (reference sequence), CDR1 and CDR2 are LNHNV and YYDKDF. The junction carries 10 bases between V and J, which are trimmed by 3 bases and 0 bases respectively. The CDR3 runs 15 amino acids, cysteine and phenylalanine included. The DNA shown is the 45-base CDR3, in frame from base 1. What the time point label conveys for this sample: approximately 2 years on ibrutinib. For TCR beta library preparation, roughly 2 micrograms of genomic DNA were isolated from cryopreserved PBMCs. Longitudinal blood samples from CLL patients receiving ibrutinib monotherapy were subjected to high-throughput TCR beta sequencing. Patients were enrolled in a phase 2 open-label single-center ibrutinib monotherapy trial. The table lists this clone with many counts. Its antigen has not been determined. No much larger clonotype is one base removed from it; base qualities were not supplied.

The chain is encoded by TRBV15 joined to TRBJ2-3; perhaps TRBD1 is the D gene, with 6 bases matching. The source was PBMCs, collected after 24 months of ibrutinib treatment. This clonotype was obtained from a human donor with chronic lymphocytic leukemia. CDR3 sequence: CATSSQGKSTDTQYF. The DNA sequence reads TGTGCCACCAGCAGTCAGGGGAAAAGCACAGATACGCAGTATTTT.